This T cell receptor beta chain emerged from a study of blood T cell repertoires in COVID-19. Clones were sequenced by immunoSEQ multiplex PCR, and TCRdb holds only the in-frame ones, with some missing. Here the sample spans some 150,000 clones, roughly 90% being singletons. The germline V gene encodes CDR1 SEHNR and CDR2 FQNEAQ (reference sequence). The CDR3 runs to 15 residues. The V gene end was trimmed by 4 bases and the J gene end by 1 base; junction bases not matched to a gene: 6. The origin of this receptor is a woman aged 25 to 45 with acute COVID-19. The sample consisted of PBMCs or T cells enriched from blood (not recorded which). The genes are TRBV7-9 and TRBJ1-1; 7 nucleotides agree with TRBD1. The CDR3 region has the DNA TGTGCCAGCAGCTCCGAAGGGGGCGGGAACACTGAAGCTTTCTTT. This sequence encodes CASSSEGGGNTEAFF.